The TCR beta chain under discussion was sequenced for a study of T cell responses to AZD1222 COVID-19 vaccine (dated by TCRdb to about 2021). Background for the entire study: TCR sequencing was performed for roughly 250 trial participants, of whom about 200 were given two doses of AZD1222 and around 26 were given two doses of MenACWY control vaccine. Trial participants were enrolled into age subgroups of 18-55, 56-69 and 70-plus years, which contained about 150, 27 and 61 TCR-sequenced participants, respectively.

The CDR3 regions of human TCRbeta chains were analyzed by immunosequencing. The study's own analysis went as follows. Repertoire TCRs were checked for matches against a reference library of SARS-CoV-2-specific TCRs that had been generated using the MIRA antigen-specificity platform. Breadth meant the fraction of unique TCRs that were SARS-CoV-2-associated, whereas depth meant the fraction of total T cells that were SARS-CoV-2-associated. Using the MIRA data, every spike-specific TCR was mapped to the spike region that the TCR reacted to and assigned to either a CD4 or a CD8 class. Log10-transformed breadth and depth values were compared by one-way ANOVA with Sidak's multiple comparisons tests. TCRdb took this table from immuneACCESS and kept in-frame rearrangements with V and J called. Such tables lack part of the clones; where checked against another copy, unresolved V genes explain under half of the gap, and the rest is unexplained. That table is the source of V, J and clone size, and D and trimming were worked out from the DNA. The sample profile shows 150,000 to 200,000 clones; approximately 87% of them were found once. Of the sample, roughly 4% falls within the top ten clones.

The CDR3, cysteine through phenylalanine, is 11 amino acids long. Of the read, only the CDR3 DNA is kept; its 33 bases are in frame from base 1. According to the germline V gene, CDR1 reads MNHEY and CDR2 reads SVGEGT. The germline ends are 9 bases apart after V is trimmed by 5 bases and J by 8 bases. Overall study results and their limits: Conclusions about previously exposed vaccinees were limited because only six AZD1222 recipients were SARS-CoV-2 seropositive at baseline. Most participants were white British and females outnumbered males, and the authors suggested that clonal diversity may have been underestimated. In the small 56-69-year group, the increase in depth fell short of significance, most likely because of low power. Nearly half of unique spike-specific TCRs reportedly recognized epitopes outside regions mutated in the B.1.351 and B.1.1.7 variants. No day 14 peak-response samples were available, so repertoires were characterized only after the peak T cell response. Spike-specific TCR breadth and depth rose significantly after two AZD1222 doses compared with day 0 and with MenACWY recipients. CD4 TCRs associated with the vaccine covered the entire spike protein, and the dominant responses were in regions 160-218 and 743-854.

According to the study, the label for this sample's time point signals: about 28 days (+/-7) after the second vaccine dose. AZD1222 recipients whose second dose came at about 4 weeks and those whose second dose came at about 12 weeks were combined into one group, since spike-specific TCR depth and breadth did not differ between the two schedules. Vaccinee samples came from UK trials COV001 and COV002, including a single-blind randomized controlled phase 2/3 trial of AZD1222 (ChAdOx1 nCoV-19) in healthy adults. Trial participant PBMC samples were collected at day 0 and day 28 after the second dose for TCRbeta chain sequencing. In the case of this clone: Its specific antigen is unknown. No base quality information exists; no much larger clone differs at one position.

This chain is built from TRBV6-2 or TRBV6-3 and TRBJ1-1, with no D gene named confidently. The specimen comprised peripheral blood, sampled 28 days after the second AZD1222 dose. This TCR was recovered from an adult who received the AZD1222 COVID-19 vaccine. The sequence in DNA is TGTGCCAGCAGTCCCGTGTTGGAAGCTTTCTTT. It translates as CASSPVLEAFF.